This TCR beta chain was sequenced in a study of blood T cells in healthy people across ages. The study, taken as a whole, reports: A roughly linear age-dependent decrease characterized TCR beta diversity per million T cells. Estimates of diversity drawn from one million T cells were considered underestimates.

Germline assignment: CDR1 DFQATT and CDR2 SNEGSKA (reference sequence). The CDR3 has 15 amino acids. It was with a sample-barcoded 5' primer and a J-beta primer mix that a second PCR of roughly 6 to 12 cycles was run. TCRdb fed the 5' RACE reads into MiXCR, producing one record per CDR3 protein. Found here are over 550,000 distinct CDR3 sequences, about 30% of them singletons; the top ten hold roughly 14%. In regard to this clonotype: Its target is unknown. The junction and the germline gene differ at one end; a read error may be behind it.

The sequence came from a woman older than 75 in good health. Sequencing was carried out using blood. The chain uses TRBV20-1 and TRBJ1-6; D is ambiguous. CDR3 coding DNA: TGCAGTGCTAGTCCGATGCGAGGGCGGAATTCACCCCCCCACTTT. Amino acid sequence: CSASPMRGRNSPPHF.